The 16 T cell receptor beta chains below come from one sample, sequenced in a study of blood T cell repertoires in COVID-19. Libraries were prepared by immunoSEQ multiplex PCR; TCRdb keeps only in-frame clonotypes and omits some of them. The sample records roughly 220,000 clones, 84% being singletons. Source material: peripheral blood. The receptors shown here come from a man aged 30-40 years with active or convalescent COVID-19.

The chain has TRBV7-6 and TRBJ1-6, with D perhaps matching TRBD1 (5 bases). Deletions cut 3 bases from V and 4 bases from J, with 7 bases between. This CDR3 spans 14 amino acids. Germline CDR1 is SGHVS and CDR2 is FNYEAQ. CDR3 sequence (DNA): TGTGCCAGCAGCTTCCAGGGATATAATTCACCCCTCCACTTT. Encoded protein: CASSFQGYNSPLHF.

The chain has TRBV23-1 and TRBJ2-7; 10 bases align to TRBD1. TRBV23-1 is given ORF status, its function remaining uncertain. V lost 7 bases to trimming and J lost 4 bases; unmatched junction nucleotides: 7. CDR3 size: 14 residues. CDR3 bases: TGCGCCAGCATGAGGGACAGGGGTGAATACGAGCAGTACTTC. This codes for CASMRDRGEYEQYF.

The chain joins TRBV18 to TRBJ1-5; possible D gene TRBD1, 5 bases. The V and J ends lost 5 bases and 4 bases respectively, with 15 bases between them. The CDR3 totals 15 residues. The V gene's germline CDR1 is KGHSH and CDR2 LQKENI. CDR3 sequence reads: CASSWMGGSNQPQHF. As DNA, the CDR3 is TGTGCCAGCTCATGGATGGGGGGGAGTAATCAGCCCCAGCATTTT.

The chain has TRBV24-1 and TRBJ2-3; 12 bases are a match to TRBD1. The CDR3 extends over 14 amino acids. Germline loops: CDR1 KGHDR, CDR2 SFDVKD. J lost 7 bases, V lost 9 bases, and 7 bases had no gene match. The CDR3: CATSAGQGANTQYF. The CDR3 DNA is TGTGCCACCTCCGCGGGACAGGGGGCCAATACGCAGTATTTT.

This clone was seen a single time. This chain connects TRBV28 to TRBJ2-7, with D possibly being TRBD1 (7 bases). Germline-derived CDR1 and CDR2 are MDHEN and SYDVKM. V dropped 5 bases and J dropped 3 bases, with 17 bases sitting between them. The CDR3 has 15 residues. The CDR3 sequence is CASSPGTVRGYEQYF. The CDR3 DNA reads TGTGCCAGCAGTCCTGGGACAGTGCGGGGCTACGAGCAGTACTTC.

The rearrangement joins TRBV6-6 to TRBJ2-7, with 16 bases identical to TRBD2. J was trimmed by 4 bases and V by 10 bases; bases with no gene match: 10. CDR1 MNHNY and CDR2 SVGAGI come from the germline V gene (reference sequence). This CDR3 has 16 amino acids. The CDR3 DNA reads as TGTGCCACCACCGGGACTAGCGGGAGGGCGCGTTACGAGCAGTACTTC. This translates into CATTGTSGRARYEQYF.

V and J are TRBV4-1 and TRBJ1-5; D is undetermined. The germline V and J ends were trimmed by 1 base and 5 bases, with 12 bases remaining between them. CDR1 and CDR2 from the germline V gene are MGHRA and YSYEKL. This CDR3 comprises 15 residues. The CDR3 region is CASSQVRSNDQPQHF. The CDR3 DNA is TGCGCCAGCAGCCAAGTACGATCTAATGATCAGCCCCAGCATTTT.

The chain combines TRBV28 with TRBJ2-4, with 7 nucleotides matching TRBD1. The CDR3 is 13 amino acids. CDR1 and CDR2 from the germline V gene are MDHEN and SYDVKM. V was clipped by 5 bases and J by 4 bases; unmatched bases: 2. The CDR3 reads CASSGDSKNIQYF. For the CDR3, the DNA is TGTGCCAGCAGTGGGGACAGTAAAAACATTCAGTACTTC.

The chain uses TRBV21-1 and TRBJ2-3; the D call in the table, TRBD1, was not verified against the DNA. TRBV21-1 is assigned pseudogene status. The CDR3 is 17 amino acids. CDR3 sequence reads: CASSTFWRGRRTDTQYF. The CDR3 nucleotides are TGTGCCAGCAGCACCTTTTGGAGGGGGCGCCGCACAGATACGCAGTATTTT.

The chain couples TRBV4-1 to TRBJ1-3; 9 bases line up with TRBD1. The CDR3 extends over 16 amino acids. The trim removed 4 bases at V and 3 bases at J, leaving 7 bases unmatched. Germline V gives CDR1 MGHRA, CDR2 YSYEKL. CDR3 nucleotides: TGCGCCAGCAGCCTCTACAGGGGGCTGGTTGGAAACACCATATATTTT. The encoded protein is CASSLYRGLVGNTIYF.

The rearrangement uses TRBV10-2 and TRBJ1-4; possibly TRBD1 for D (5 bases). Germline assignment: CDR1 WSHSY and CDR2 SAAADI. Trimming stripped 5 bases from V and 5 bases from J, with 6 bases between. The CDR3 length is 12 residues. For the CDR3, the DNA is TGCGCCAGCAGTCAGGGAAATGAAAAACTGTTTTTT. Amino acids: CASSQGNEKLFF.

The chain uses TRBV9 and TRBJ2-2, with D possibly being TRBD1 (5 bases). This CDR3 contains 15 residues. Deletions cut 0 bases from V and 7 bases from J, with 13 bases between. Germline loops: CDR1 SGDLS, CDR2 YYNGEE. CDR3 bases: TGTGCCAGCAGCGTAGCTCCCCTGCAGGGCGGGGAGCTGTTTTTT. Its translation: CASSVAPLQGGELFF.

V gene TRBV4-2 combines with J gene TRBJ1-2; TRBD1 agrees at 9 bases. V lost 4 bases and J lost 4; bases outside the gene matches: 4. CDR3 length equals 14 residues. Germline assignment: CDR1 LGHNA and CDR2 YNFKEQ. Here the CDR3 DNA reads TGTGCCAGCAGCCGGACAGGGGAGGTCTATGGCTACACCTTC. Its translation is CASSRTGEVYGYTF.

The J gene is TRBJ2-1, the V gene TRBV7-2, with 11 bases that match TRBD1. The CDR3 has 17 residues. V lost 4 bases, J lost 0 bases, and 5 bases stayed unmatched. Germline V gene sequence: CDR1 SGHTA, CDR2 FQGNSA. CDR3 bases: TGTGCCAGCAGCTCAGGACAGGGGGCTAGCTCCTACAATGAGCAGTTCTTC. Translated, it gives CASSSGQGASSYNEQFF.

This clone was observed a few times. This chain links TRBV29-1 with TRBJ2-1, with a weak D call TRBD1 (7 bases). The V gene's germline CDR1 is SQVTM and CDR2 ANQGSEA. The CDR3 contains 13 residues. Trimming took 6 bases from V and 3 from J, leaving 12 bases between them. The CDR3 sequence: CSVPGGHYNEQFF. The CDR3 coding sequence is TGCAGCGTCCCAGGGGGGCACTACAATGAGCAGTTCTTC.

This rearrangement joins TRBV29-1 to TRBJ1-1, with D tentatively TRBD1 (6 bases). Trimming removed 4 bases at V and 2 bases at J, with 11 bases between. The CDR3 consists of 13 residues. Germline V lookup: CDR1 SQVTM, CDR2 ANQGSEA. The CDR3 reads CSVVRTANTEAFF. The CDR3 DNA reads TGCAGCGTTGTGAGGACAGCCAACACTGAAGCTTTCTTT. Looking up the rest from reference TRBV29-1 and TRBJ1-1 gives the full variable domain: SAVISQKPSRDICQRGTSLTIQCQVDSQVTMMFWYRQQPGQSLTLIATANQGSEATYESGFVIDKFPISRPNLTFSTLTVSNMSPEDSSIYLCSVVRTANTEAFFGQGTRLTVV.